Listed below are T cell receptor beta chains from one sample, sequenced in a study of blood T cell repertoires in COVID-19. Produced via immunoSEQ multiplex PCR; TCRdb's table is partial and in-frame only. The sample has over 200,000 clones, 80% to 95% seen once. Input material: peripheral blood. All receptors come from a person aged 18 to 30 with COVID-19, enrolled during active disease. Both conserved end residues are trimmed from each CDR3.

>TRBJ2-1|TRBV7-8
ASSFTTGWANEQF
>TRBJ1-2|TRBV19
ASSLRQGPYGYT
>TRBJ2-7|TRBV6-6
ASSWDTSSYEQY
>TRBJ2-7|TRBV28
ASSSSGTGGHEQY
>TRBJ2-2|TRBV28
ASSPQTGKGTGELF
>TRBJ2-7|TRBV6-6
ASSYGQVSYEQY
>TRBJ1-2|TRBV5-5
ASSLVQSYGYT
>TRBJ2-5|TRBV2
AGGVDPLETQY
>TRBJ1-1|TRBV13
ASSLGRLGTGGF
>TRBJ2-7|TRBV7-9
ASSSGQGSYEQY
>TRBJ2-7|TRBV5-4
ASSLQGTYEQY
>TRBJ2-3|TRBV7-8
ASRKPGLAGVGTDTQY
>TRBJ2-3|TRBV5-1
ASSQTSVTDTQY
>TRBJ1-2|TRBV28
ASSLLGVNYGYT
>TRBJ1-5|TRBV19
ASAPGGNQPQH
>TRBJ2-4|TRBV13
ASSSRSSGGQNIQY